This is a list of T cell receptor beta chains from one sample in a study of blood T cell repertoires in COVID-19. Profiling relied on immunoSEQ multiplex PCR, and the TCRdb table lists in-frame clones only, not all of them. The repertoire holds about 170,000 clones, roughly four fifths seen once, with around 2.7% in the top ten. The sample taken for sequencing was peripheral blood. The receptors were sampled from a woman aged 80 or older with COVID-19, enrolled during active disease. The CDR3 runs from the conserved cysteine through the conserved F or W. A D gene is named only where the DNA matches it firmly. Not every row has a clone size; where given, it reads once, few, many or a size class.

j_call | d_call | v_call | clone_size | cdr3_nt | cdr3_aa
TRBJ1-5 | TRBD1 | TRBV3-1/TRBV3-2 | NA | TGTGCCAGCAGCCAACTACAGGGGAGCAATCAGCCCCAGCATTTT | CASSQLQGSNQPQHF
TRBJ2-7 | NA | TRBV7-2 | NA | TGTGCCAGCAGCTTAAATCTGGCCCCCCCAACCTACGAGCAGTACTTC | CASSLNLAPPTYEQYF
TRBJ2-1 | NA | TRBV7-2 | NA | TGTGCCAGCAGCTTTCAGGGGGGATACAATGAGCAGTTCTTC | CASSFQGGYNEQFF
TRBJ1-1 | TRBD1 | TRBV3-1/TRBV3-2 | NA | TGTGCCAGCAGTCTTTCAGGGGGGAGGTGTTTCTTT | CASSLSGGRCFF
TRBJ2-1 | TRBD2 | TRBV14 | once | TGTGCCAGCAGTCTTAGACTAGCGGGGCGCAATGAGCAGTTCTTC | CASSLRLAGRNEQFF
TRBJ2-1 | NA | TRBV9 | once | TGTGCCAGCAGCGTAGCAGGTGAGCAGTTCTTC | CASSVAGEQFF
TRBJ1-1 | NA | TRBV5-5 | NA | TGTGCCAGCATTGGAGGCGTGTGGAACACTGAAGCTTTCTTT | CASIGGVWNTEAFF
TRBJ2-7 | NA | TRBV6-6 | NA | TGTGCCAGCAGATACGGCGGCAGGGGAAGCTACGAGCAGTACTTC | CASRYGGRGSYEQYF
TRBJ2-3 | TRBD2 | TRBV2 | NA | TGTGCCAGCACAGCAGCGGGGGGGGATGTCACGCAGTATTTT | CASTAAGGDVTQYF
TRBJ1-2 | TRBD1 | TRBV27 | NA | TGTGCCAGCAGTTCAGTGGGACAGCACTATGGCTACACCTTC | CASSSVGQHYGYTF
TRBJ2-1 | TRBD2 | TRBV5-1 | NA | TGCGCCAGCAGCTTTGTCGGGACTAGCGGGTACTACAATGAGCAGTTCTTC | CASSFVGTSGYYNEQFF
TRBJ2-1 | NA | TRBV18 | NA | TGTGCCAGCTCACCATGGGCGAACAATGAGCAGTTCTTC | CASSPWANNEQFF
TRBJ1-2 | NA | TRBV4-1 | NA | TGCGCCAGCAGCCAAGATGTAGGCAGGGTTGACTATGGCTACACCTTC | CASSQDVGRVDYGYTF
TRBJ2-3 | TRBD2 | TRBV18 | NA | TGTGCCAGCTCACGGACTAGCGGGGGGTATTCAGATACGCAGTATTTT | CASSRTSGGYSDTQYF
TRBJ2-7 | TRBD2 | TRBV19 | NA | TGTGCCAGTAGTATTCTCGGGCTAGCGGGAGGCGAGCAGTACTTC | CASSILGLAGGEQYF
TRBJ1-1 | NA | TRBV6-2/TRBV6-3 | NA | TGTGCCAGCAGTCAACACCTCTCCAGCACTGAAGCTTTCTTT | CASSQHLSSTEAFF
TRBJ1-4 | TRBD1 | TRBV2 | once | TGTGCCAGCAGTTCGACAGGGGGCCTTGAAAAACTGTTTTTT | CASSSTGGLEKLFF
TRBJ2-7 | TRBD1 | TRBV3-1/TRBV3-2 | NA | TGTGCCAGCAGCCAATACTCCAGGGGGTCCTACGAGCAGTACTTC | CASSQYSRGSYEQYF
TRBJ1-1 | NA | TRBV30 | NA | TGTGCCTGGAGACCAACAGGGAACACTGAAGCTTTCTTT | CAWRPTGNTEAFF
TRBJ1-6 | NA | TRBV27 | NA | TGTGCCAGCAGTTTCTTTCCCCGGGCCAGGGAGGGTAATTCACCCCTCCACTTT | CASSFFPRAREGNSPLHF
TRBJ2-7 | TRBD1 | TRBV5-4 | NA | TGTGCCAGCAGCAGTACCGGGACAGGGTACGACGAGCAGTACTTC | CASSSTGTGYDEQYF
TRBJ1-1 | NA | TRBV3-1/TRBV3-2 | NA | TGTGCCAGCAGCCAAGGACAGGCGAACACTGAAGCTTTCTTT | CASSQGQANTEAFF
TRBJ1-4 | TRBD1 | TRBV30 | NA | TGTGCCTGGAGTGACTTTATCAGGGGGTACGAAAAACTGTTTTTT | CAWSDFIRGYEKLFF
TRBJ2-7 | NA | TRBV7-2 | NA | TGTGCCAGCAGCTTCAGGCAGGTCTACGAGCAGTACTTC | CASSFRQVYEQYF
TRBJ2-2 | TRBD1 | TRBV29-1 | NA | TGCAGCGTTTGGGACAGGGGGAACACCGGGGAGCTGTTTTTT | CSVWDRGNTGELFF
TRBJ1-1 | NA | TRBV21-1 | NA | TGTGCCAGCAGCAAAGCGCCTGAGATGGGAGAGTGCACTGAAGCTTTCTTT | CASSKAPEMGECTEAFF
TRBJ2-7 | TRBD1 | TRBV6-5 | NA | TGTGCCAGCAGATGGGGACAGGGAGGCTACGAGCAGTACTTC | CASRWGQGGYEQYF
TRBJ2-1 | TRBD2 | TRBV19 | NA | TGTGCCAGCAACGGGAGGGCCCTCCCCAATGAGCAGTTCTTC | CASNGRALPNEQFF
TRBJ2-7 | TRBD1 | TRBV6-5 | NA | TGTGCCAGCAGTTATGGACAGGGAACCTACGAGCAGTACTTC | CASSYGQGTYEQYF
TRBJ2-7 | TRBD1 | TRBV7-9 | NA | TGTGCCAGCAGCCCAGGCGACAGGGGTGGTTTCGAGCAGTACTTC | CASSPGDRGGFEQYF
TRBJ2-3 | NA | TRBV5-1 | NA | TGCGCCAGCAGCCCAATAGGCGGTTGGAATACGCAGTATTTT | CASSPIGGWNTQYF
TRBJ2-1 | NA | TRBV6-2/TRBV6-3 | NA | TGTGCCAGCAGTTACCCAGGGGGGATGAAGACAGGGCGAGGGGATGAGCAGTTCTTC | CASSYPGGMKTGRGDEQFF
TRBJ2-7 | NA | TRBV5-1 | NA | TGCGCCAGCAGCTTGGGGGCAGGGAAAACCTACGAGCAGTACTTC | CASSLGAGKTYEQYF
TRBJ1-6 | NA | TRBV5-1 | NA | TGCGCCAGCAGCTTTGGGCACACAACCCGAAATTCACCCCTCCACTTT | CASSFGHTTRNSPLHF
TRBJ2-7 | TRBD2 | TRBV10-3 | few | TGTGCCATCAGTGGAGGGGGACTAGCGGGGGCCTACTACGAGCAGTACTTC | CAISGGGLAGAYYEQYF
TRBJ2-7 | TRBD2 | TRBV19 | NA | TGTGCCAGTAGTATACTAGCGGGAGCAACCTACGAGCAGTACTTC | CASSILAGATYEQYF
TRBJ2-1 | NA | TRBV7-9 | NA | TGTGCCAGCAGCACAAACCGGGACTCGGATGAGCAGTTCTTC | CASSTNRDSDEQFF
TRBJ2-1 | TRBD2 | TRBV29-1 | NA | TGCAGCGCCAGGCTAGCGGGACTCAATGAGCAGTTCTTC | CSARLAGLNEQFF
TRBJ2-7 | NA | TRBV19 | NA | TGTGCCAGTAGTACGACCGGACATGGGTCCTACGAGCAGTACTTC | CASSTTGHGSYEQYF
TRBJ2-5 | NA | TRBV2 | NA | TGTGCCAGCGGGAGGACAACAATAGAGACCCAGTACTTC | CASGRTTIETQYF
TRBJ1-2 | NA | TRBV29-1 | NA | TGCAGCGTTGAAGACGGGCGGGCCCTCTATGGCTACACCTTC | CSVEDGRALYGYTF
TRBJ2-1 | NA | TRBV29-1 | NA | TGCAGCGTTGGGGTTGCTCTCGGGAATGAGCAGTTCTTC | CSVGVALGNEQFF
TRBJ2-1 | NA | TRBV5-1 | NA | TGCGCCAGCAGCTTAACGGGAGTCGCCTACAATGAGCAGTTCTTC | CASSLTGVAYNEQFF
TRBJ2-2 | NA | TRBV9 | NA | TGTGCCAGCAGCGTAGTCGGGACCGGGGAGCTGTTTTTT | CASSVVGTGELFF
TRBJ2-7 | TRBD1 | TRBV10-3 | NA | TGTGCCAACGCCCCTACCGGGACAGGCTACGAGCAGTACTTC | CANAPTGTGYEQYF
TRBJ2-5 | NA | TRBV4-1 | NA | TGCGCCAGCAGCCAAGGGTTACTCCAAGAGACCCAGTACTTC | CASSQGLLQETQYF
TRBJ2-5 | NA | TRBV9 | NA | TGTGCCAGCAGCGCTAACTACCATGGGCAAGAGACCCAGTACTTC | CASSANYHGQETQYF
TRBJ1-2 | NA | TRBV27 | NA | TGTGCCAGCAGTTTAGCTCGAGCGAGGGGCTACACCTTC | CASSLARARGYTF
TRBJ1-2 | NA | TRBV2 | NA | TGTGCCAGCAGTGAATGGACGGGGTTTGATGGCTACACCTTC | CASSEWTGFDGYTF
TRBJ1-2 | NA | TRBV6-5 | NA | TGTGCCAGCAGTAAACAGGGTCGGACTGACTATGGCTACACCTTC | CASSKQGRTDYGYTF
TRBJ2-7 | NA | TRBV7-8 | few | TGTGCCAGCAGCTTAAGGCTAGGGGGTGCCTACGAGCAGTACTTC | CASSLRLGGAYEQYF
TRBJ2-6 | NA | TRBV29-1 | few | TGCAGCGTTGGAGTACTAGGGGCCAACGTCCTGACTTTC | CSVGVLGANVLTF
TRBJ2-1 | NA | TRBV6-2/TRBV6-3 | NA | TGTGCCAGCACCCCCACAGGGCCTAAAGAGCAGTTCTTC | CASTPTGPKEQFF
TRBJ1-2 | NA | TRBV15 | NA | TGTGCCACCAGCGTGCAGGGGAAAGGGTTTGGCTACACCTTC | CATSVQGKGFGYTF
TRBJ1-3 | NA | TRBV5-1 | NA | TGCGCCAGCAGCTTGGCCATCGGCGGCACAACTGGAAACACCATATATTTT | CASSLAIGGTTGNTIYF
TRBJ1-5 | NA | TRBV27 | NA | TGTGCCAGCAGGCTCATGGGGGGGGGCAATCAGCCCCAGCATTTT | CASRLMGGGNQPQHF
TRBJ1-2 | NA | TRBV18 | NA | TGTGCCAGCTCACCCGGGACACGAAATGGCTACACCTTC | CASSPGTRNGYTF
TRBJ2-1 | TRBD2 | TRBV28 | once | TGTGCCAGCAGCTCCAGACTAGCAGGTTACAATGAGCAGTTCTTC | CASSSRLAGYNEQFF
TRBJ2-7 | NA | TRBV2 | NA | TGTGCCAGCAGTTCGCGGGGTAACGACTACGAGCAGTACTTC | CASSSRGNDYEQYF